The present T cell receptor (beta chain) was sequenced within a study of T-cell memory formation after mild COVID-19. One entry per CDR3 protein, called by TCRdb with MiXCR from the 5' RACE reads. The sample carries 150,000 to 200,000 distinct CDR3 sequences, roughly a third recorded once. Trimming pared 4 bases from V and 0 bases from J, leaving 10 bases between. The CDR3 runs to 14 residues. This sequence originates from an adult woman who had mild COVID-19 (a few samples of this study predate the infection). Cell type and time point are not known. The specimen sequenced was PBMCs or a T cell subset sorted from them (not recorded which). The chain couples TRBV12-3 or TRBV12-4 to TRBJ2-7; D is undetermined. CDR3 sequence: CASSSQINSYEQYF. CDR3 sequence (DNA): TGTGCCAGCAGTTCACAGATAAACTCCTACGAGCAGTACTTC.